Listed here are 20 T cell receptor beta chains from one sample, sequenced in a study of cytomegalovirus exposure and HLA in healthy donors (dated by TCRdb to the late 2010s). Libraries were prepared through the immunoSEQ multiplex PCR assay. The multiplex PCR relied on a mix of 60 forward primers for TCR Vbeta segments and 13 reverse primers for TCR Jbeta segments. In its TCRdb copy, this immuneACCESS table keeps in-frame sequences only and misses some clones. Where compared with another copy, unresolved V genes explain less than half of these, and the others have no known cause. For this sample the table gives some 120,000 clones, of which about 72% were detected only once. The ten largest clones represent 1.6% of the sample. Material: PBMCs. These receptors were collected from a man aged 25-45 years in good health and CMV-seropositive.

The rearrangement links TRBV7-2 to TRBJ1-1; 9 nucleotides agree with TRBD1. CDR3 length equals 13 residues. Per germline, CDR1 SGHTA and CDR2 FQGNSA. After removal of 1 base from V and 6 bases from J, the junction contained 0 bases not matched to a gene. CDR3 amino acids: CASSLGTGAEAFF. The CDR3 bases are TGTGCCAGCAGCTTAGGGACAGGGGCTGAAGCTTTCTTT.

The V call is TRBV6-5, the J call TRBJ2-7; 10 bases are shared with TRBD2. Unmatched junction bases numbered 5, after V lost 6 bases and J lost 3 bases. Germline CDR1 is MNHEY and CDR2 is SVGAGI. The CDR3 has 14 amino acids. CDR3 region: CASRRASGSYEQYF. The DNA of the CDR3 is TGTGCCAGCAGGCGGGCTAGCGGGAGCTACGAGCAGTACTTC.

V is TRBV6-5 and J is TRBJ1-2; 7 nucleotides match TRBD1. Losses at the gene ends were 4 bases for V and 1 base for J; bases not matched to a gene: 6. Germline V CDR1 and CDR2: MNHEY, SVGAGI. CDR3 length: 15 residues. The CDR3 nucleotides read TGTGCCAGCAGTTTCCATGACAGGGATAACTATGGCTACACCTTC. Amino acid sequence: CASSFHDRDNYGYTF.

The chain is built from TRBV7-3 and TRBJ2-2; 8 nucleotides line up with TRBD1. The CDR3 is 15 amino acids. With V trimmed by 4 bases and J by 5 bases, 6 bases remained unmatched. The germline V gene encodes CDR1 SGHTA and CDR2 FQGTGA. The CDR3 coding sequence is TGTGCCAGCAGCTCTGGCAGGGGGCCTACCGGGGAGCTGTTTTTT. Protein sequence: CASSSGRGPTGELFF.

The J gene is TRBJ2-1, the V gene TRBV28; no definite D call. Trimming cost V 1 base and J 8 bases, with 6 bases left between them. The germline CDR1 and CDR2 sequences are MDHEN and SYDVKM. The CDR3 runs to 12 residues. Written as DNA, the CDR3 is TGTGCCAGCAGTTTATCCGCGCATGAGCAGTTCTTC. Translating it yields CASSLSAHEQFF.

This clone turned up a few times. This rearrangement joins TRBV5-1 to TRBJ2-2; D might be TRBD2 (5 bases). The CDR3 extends over 15 amino acids. V lost 2 bases to trimming and J lost 2 bases, with 10 bases between them. Germline V CDR1 and CDR2: SGHRS, YFSETQ. CDR3 nucleotides: TGCGCCAGCAGCTTATCCACGGGAAACACCGGGGAGCTGTTTTTT. Translation: CASSLSTGNTGELFF.

The chain joins TRBV20-1 to TRBJ2-1; no firm D call. The CDR3 extends over 11 amino acids. Germline CDR1 reads DFQATT; CDR2 reads SNEGSKA (reference sequence). V was trimmed by 3 bases and J by 9 bases, leaving 9 bases between them. The CDR3 bases are TGCAGTGCTAGCCGCGCTCTTGAGCAGTTCTTC. Residues: CSASRALEQFF.

The chain is built from TRBV5-6 and TRBJ2-5, with 7 nucleotides matching TRBD2. V was clipped by 0 bases and J by 6 bases; unmatched bases: 2. Germline CDR1 reads SGHDT; CDR2 reads YYEEEE. CDR3 size: 13 residues. DNA of the CDR3: TGTGCCAGCAGCTTGGGGGAGGGGAAGACCCAGTACTTC. Amino acid sequence: CASSLGEGKTQYF.

The chain is built from TRBV5-8 and TRBJ1-4; no reliable D call. V lost 0 bases to trimming and J lost 8 bases, with 14 bases between them. The CDR3 spans 15 residues. CDR1 is SGHTS, CDR2 YDEGEE, per germline. The CDR3 protein is CASSLGGRRGEKLFF. The DNA of the CDR3 is TGTGCCAGCAGCTTGGGCGGCAGGAGAGGGGAAAAACTGTTTTTT. Variable domain in full (rest from reference TRBV5-8 and TRBJ1-4): EAGVTQSPTHLIKTRGQQATLRCSPISGHTSVYWYQQALGLGLQFLLWYDEGEERNRGNFPPRFSGRQFPNYSSELNVNALELEDSALYLCASSLGGRRGEKLFFGSGTQLSVL.

This clone occurred a few times. The chain recombines TRBV7-2 with TRBJ2-3; maybe TRBD1 (6 bases). V was trimmed by 4 bases and J by 0 bases, leaving 8 bases between them. Germline CDR1 reads SGHTA; CDR2 reads FQGNSA. The CDR3 totals 14 residues. CDR3 bases: TGTGCCAGCAGCTCGGGACAAAGCACAGATACGCAGTATTTT. This gives the protein CASSSGQSTDTQYF.

This clone was recorded once. Distinct nucleotide sequences in the sample also encode this CDR3. The chain combines TRBV6-4 with TRBJ2-6; the match to TRBD1 covers 7 bases. J gave up 2 bases and V 3 bases, and 4 bases lay outside the gene matches. This CDR3 comprises 16 residues. Germline CDR1 MRHNA, CDR2 SNTAGT. The CDR3, as DNA: TGTGCCAGCAGTGAAACAGGGGCCACTGGGGCCAACGTCCTGACTTTC. Its protein is CASSETGATGANVLTF.

The rearrangement joins TRBV7-2 to TRBJ1-5; D perhaps matches TRBD1 (5 bases). Germline lookup yields CDR1 SGHTA and CDR2 FQGNSA. This CDR3 spans 14 amino acids. V lost 5 bases and J 7 bases, leaving 15 bases between the germline ends. Written as DNA, the CDR3 is TGTGCCAGCAGCCGGGCGGCAGGGAGGCAGCCCCAGCATTTT. It is translated as CASSRAAGRQPQHF.

The V and J genes are TRBV7-3 and TRBJ2-2, with 7 bases that match TRBD1. The CDR3 is 14 amino acids. CDR1 and CDR2 from the germline V gene are SGHTA and FQGTGA. Unmatched junction bases numbered 6, after V lost 5 bases and J lost 6 bases. CDR3 residues: CASSDTGAAGELFF. In DNA form, the CDR3 reads TGTGCCAGCAGCGACACAGGGGCGGCCGGGGAGCTGTTTTTT.

The chain recombines TRBV4-1 with TRBJ2-5; 8 bases match TRBD2. This CDR3 is 18 amino acids long. Unmatched junction bases numbered 14, after V lost 0 bases and J lost 5 bases. Germline assignment: CDR1 MGHRA and CDR2 YSYEKL. CDR3 residues: CASSQDPIGRGVLETQYF. The CDR3 DNA follows: TGCGCCAGCAGCCAAGACCCGATCGGGAGGGGGGTTCTTGAGACCCAGTACTTC.

The rearrangement uses TRBV6-5 and TRBJ2-1; tentatively, D is TRBD2 (6 bases). V was shortened by 3 bases and J by 9 bases, with 21 bases between the two germline ends. CDR1 is MNHEY and CDR2 is SVGAGI in the germline V gene. This CDR3 has 16 amino acids. The CDR3, as DNA: TGTGCCAGCAGTTATTGGGACTTAGAGCTCCACAGTGAGCAGTTCTTC. Protein sequence: CASSYWDLELHSEQFF.

The chain combines TRBV29-1 with TRBJ2-3, with 10 bases lining up with TRBD2. CDR1 and CDR2 from the germline V gene are SQVTM and ANQGSEA. Trimming removed 7 bases from V and 1 base from J; junction bases left unmatched: 8. CDR3 size: 15 residues. CDR3 sequence (DNA): TGCAGCGCCGACCTTCTAGCGGGAGGCACAGATACGCAGTATTTT. The encoded protein is CSADLLAGGTDTQYF.

The rearrangement links TRBV7-3 to TRBJ2-1; the match to TRBD1 covers 9 bases. The CDR3 loop spans 17 amino acids. Germline CDR1 and CDR2: SGHTA and FQGTGA. Trimming took 5 bases from V and 8 from J; bases not matched to a gene: 16. CDR3 loop: CASSQEAYRGPGDEQFF. CDR3 coding DNA: TGTGCCAGCAGCCAAGAGGCTTACAGGGGGCCCGGCGATGAGCAGTTCTTC.

The V gene is TRBV19, the J gene TRBJ2-3; a weak D match, TRBD2 (6 bases). The length of the CDR3 is 17 residues. V lost 1 base and J lost 1, with 15 bases in between. Looked up from germline, CDR1 is LNHDA and CDR2 is SQIVND (reference sequence). This CDR3 reads CASSIGGPASGTDTQYF. The CDR3 bases are TGTGCCAGTAGTATAGGGGGTCCAGCTAGCGGCACAGATACGCAGTATTTT.

The rearrangement links TRBV7-3 to TRBJ2-7, with 8 bases matching TRBD2. V lost 1 base, J lost 4 bases, and 6 bases stayed unmatched. CDR1 and CDR2 from the germline V gene are SGHTA and FQGTGA. The CDR3 totals 15 residues. This chain's CDR3 is CASSLRAGDGYEQYF. In nucleotides, the CDR3 is TGTGCCAGCAGCTTAAGAGCGGGAGATGGATACGAGCAGTACTTC.

The CDR3 DNA reads TGCAGCGTTGCTCAAACCCGGGACAGGGTGGATGGCTACACCTTC. Its translation: CSVAQTRDRVDGYTF. The chain has TRBV29-1 and TRBJ1-2, with 9 nucleotides matching TRBD1. CDR3 length: 15 amino acids. With 4 bases clipped from V and 6 bases from J, the junction kept 12 bases outside the gene matches. Germline values: CDR1 SQVTM, CDR2 ANQGSEA.